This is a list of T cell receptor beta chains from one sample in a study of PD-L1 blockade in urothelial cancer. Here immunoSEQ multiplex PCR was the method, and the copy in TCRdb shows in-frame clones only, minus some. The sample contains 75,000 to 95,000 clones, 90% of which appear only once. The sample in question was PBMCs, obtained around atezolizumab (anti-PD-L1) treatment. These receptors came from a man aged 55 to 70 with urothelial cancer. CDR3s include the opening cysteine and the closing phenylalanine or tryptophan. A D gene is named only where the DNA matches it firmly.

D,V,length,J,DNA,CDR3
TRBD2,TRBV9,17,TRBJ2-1,TGTGCCAGCAGCGTAGTCGGTAGCGGGGGATTTAATAATGAGCAGTTCTTC,CASSVVGSGGFNNEQFF
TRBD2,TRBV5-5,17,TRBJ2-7,TGTGCCAGCAGCTTGGCCGGGGGTAGCGGGGTCTCCTACGAGCAGTACTTC,CASSLAGGSGVSYEQYF
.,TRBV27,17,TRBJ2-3,TGTGCCAGCAGTTTATCCTGGGCAGGGGATGGGACAGATACGCAGTATTTT,CASSLSWAGDGTDTQYF
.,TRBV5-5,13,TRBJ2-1,TGTGCCAGCAGCTTACTCCAGAGGGATGAGCAGTTCTTC,CASSLLQRDEQFF
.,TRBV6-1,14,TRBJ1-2,TGTGCCAGCAGTGAAGTGGTCGGGTCTCGAGACTACACCTTC,CASSEVVGSRDYTF
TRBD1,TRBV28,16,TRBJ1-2,TGTGCCAGCAGTTCACGACAGGGGTTCGCGTCCTATGGCTACACCTTC,CASSSRQGFASYGYTF
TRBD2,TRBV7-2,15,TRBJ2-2,TGTGCCACCATCGCGGGGGGGCCCCAACGAGGGGAGCTGTTTTTT,CATIAGGPQRGELFF
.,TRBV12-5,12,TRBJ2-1,TGTGCTAGTGGTTTGGTACTAAGGGAGCAGTTCTTC,CASGLVLREQFF
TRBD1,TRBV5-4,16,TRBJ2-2,TGTGCCAGCAGCTTGGCTTGGACAGGGGGGGCCGGGGAGCTGTTTTTT,CASSLAWTGGAGELFF
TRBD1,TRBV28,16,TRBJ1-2,TGTGCCAGCAGTTTAATAATAGGGGGCGTAGACTATGGCTACACCTTC,CASSLIIGGVDYGYTF